A single sample gave rise to the 21 T cell receptor beta chains below, sequenced in a study of blood T cell repertoires in COVID-19. Clones were sequenced by immunoSEQ multiplex PCR, and TCRdb holds only the in-frame ones, with some missing. The sample has about 60,000 clones; approximately 86% are singletons. Sequencing input: peripheral blood. These receptors all come from a human donor with acute or convalescent COVID-19. The donor label of this sample is uncertain.

The J gene is TRBJ2-3, the V gene TRBV4-1; TRBD2 agrees at 7 bases. CDR1 is MGHRA, CDR2 YSYEKL, per germline. The length of the CDR3 is 16 residues. The V gene end was trimmed by 2 bases and the J gene end by 2 bases; junction bases not matched to a gene: 7. Here the CDR3 reads CASSQYLAAITDTQYF. CDR3 DNA: TGCGCCAGCAGCCAATACCTAGCGGCCATCACAGATACGCAGTATTTT.

DNA of the CDR3: TGCAGTGCTAGTCTACCCCTAGGGGGCAATGAGCAGTTCTTC. It codes for CSASLPLGGNEQFF. The J gene is TRBJ2-1, the V gene TRBV20-1; weak D call: TRBD1 (6 bases). CDR3 size: 14 residues. The V end lost 3 bases, the J end lost 6 bases, and 15 bases lay between the germline ends. Germline loops: CDR1 DFQATT, CDR2 SNEGSKA (reference sequence).

This chain links TRBV6-5 with TRBJ1-1, with 7 bases matching TRBD1. Germline V gives CDR1 MNHEY, CDR2 SVGAGI. V gave up 4 bases and J gave up 0 bases; unmatched junction bases: 5. This CDR3 contains 15 residues. The CDR3 here is CASSFLGGMNTEAFF. In DNA, the CDR3 is TGTGCCAGCAGTTTCCTAGGGGGCATGAACACTGAAGCTTTCTTT.

About this clone itself: The junction departs from germline at one end; a sequencing error may be responsible. J is TRBJ2-1 and V is TRBV11-2, with 9 positions matching TRBD2. Looked up from germline, CDR1 is SGHAT and CDR2 is FQNNGV. The CDR3 loop spans 15 amino acids. CDR3: CASSLDLAGLNEQFF. DNA for the CDR3: TGTGCCAGCAGCCTAGACCTAGCGGGACTCAATGAGCAGTTCTTC.

This chain joins TRBV27 and TRBJ1-1; D is uncertain. This CDR3 spans 13 amino acids. CDR1 MNHEY and CDR2 SMNVEV come from the germline V gene (reference sequence). V shed 2 bases and J shed 0 bases, with 4 bases lying between them. CDR3 nucleotides: TGTGCCAGCAGTTTAAGCATGAACACTGAAGCTTTCTTT. Translation gives CASSLSMNTEAFF.

The rearrangement links TRBV6-4 to TRBJ1-1; 11 nucleotides agree with TRBD1. V lost 8 bases and J lost 0; bases outside the gene matches: 2. The germline gives CDR1 MRHNA, CDR2 SNTAGT. This CDR3 is built from 14 residues. The CDR3, as DNA: TGTGCCAGCCGGACAGGGGGCATGAACACTGAAGCTTTCTTT. This codes for CASRTGGMNTEAFF.

This clone occurred a few times. The J gene is TRBJ1-1, the V gene TRBV24-1; D gene ambiguous. The germline V gene has CDR1 KGHDR and CDR2 SFDVKD. V shed 4 bases and J shed 11 bases, with 7 bases lying between them. The CDR3 runs to 10 residues. The CDR3 DNA follows: TGTGCCACCAGTGAGAGGGAGGCTTTCTTT. Amino acids: CATSEREAFF.

V is TRBV10-2 and J is TRBJ2-5; 9 positions match TRBD1. This CDR3 spans 14 amino acids. Germline V CDR1 and CDR2: WSHSY, SAAADI. Losses at the gene ends were 9 bases for V and 4 bases for J; bases not matched to a gene: 9. The CDR3: CASKPGQGTETQYF. The CDR3 nucleotides are TGCGCCAGTAAACCGGGACAGGGCACAGAGACCCAGTACTTC.

The chain recombines TRBV30 with TRBJ2-5; 11 bases map to TRBD1. CDR3 size: 15 residues. V lost 0 bases to trimming and J lost 5 bases; unmatched junction nucleotides: 5. The germline gives CDR1 GTSNPN, CDR2 SVGIG (reference sequence). This CDR3 reads CAWSVGQGARETQYF. In nucleotides, the CDR3 is TGTGCCTGGAGTGTAGGACAGGGGGCACGGGAGACCCAGTACTTC.

The V and J genes are TRBV21-1 and TRBJ2-1; the table's D call, TRBD2, has no DNA check behind it. TRBV21-1 is noted as a pseudogene. The CDR3 covers 19 residues. CDR3 sequence: CASSKRVLAGNLPYNEQFF. The DNA for the CDR3 is TGTGCCAGCAGCAAGAGGGTACTAGCGGGGAATCTACCTTACAATGAGCAGTTCTTC.

The chain employs TRBV30 and TRBJ2-2; D uncertain. This CDR3 is built from 11 residues. Looked up from germline, CDR1 is GTSNPN and CDR2 is SVGIG (reference sequence). V gave up 8 bases and J gave up 5 bases, with 9 bases separating them. The CDR3 loop reads CAGVGTGELFF. CDR3 DNA: TGTGCCGGGGTCGGGACCGGGGAGCTGTTTTTT. Based on the CDR3 plus reference TRBV30 and TRBJ2-2, the full variable domain is SQTIHQWPATLVQPVGSPLSLECTVEGTSNPNLYWYRQAAGRGLQLLFYSVGIGQISSEVPQNLSASRPQDRQFILSSKKLLLSDSGFYLCAGVGTGELFFGEGSRLTVL.

The CDR3 protein is CASRPGGLNTEAFF. The CDR3 region has the DNA TGTGCCAGCAGACCAGGGGGCCTGAACACTGAAGCTTTCTTT. The gene calls are TRBV28 and TRBJ1-1, with TRBD1 matching 8 bases. The CDR3 runs to 14 residues. The V and J ends lost 6 bases and 0 bases, in that order; junction bases with no gene match: 3. The germline gives CDR1 MDHEN, CDR2 SYDVKM. Full variable domain (outside the CDR3, taken from reference TRBV28 and TRBJ1-1): DVKVTQSSRYLVKRTGEKVFLECVQDMDHENMFWYRQDPGLGLRLIYFSYDVKMKEKGDIPEGYSVSREKKERFSLILESASTNQTSMYLCASRPGGLNTEAFFGQGTRLTVV.

This chain uses TRBV4-1 with TRBJ1-2; 7 bases are shared with TRBD1. V was clipped by 0 bases and J by 4 bases; unmatched bases: 2. This CDR3 contains 14 residues. Germline V gene sequence: CDR1 MGHRA, CDR2 YSYEKL. The CDR3 DNA reads TGCGCCAGCAGCCAAGAGCGACAGGGCTATGGCTACACCTTC. Translated, it gives CASSQERQGYGYTF.

The chain links TRBV5-1 to TRBJ2-6; 7 bases agree with TRBD1. The trim removed 5 bases at V and 2 bases at J, leaving 4 bases unmatched. This CDR3 is built from 15 residues. Germline V gene data show CDR1 as SGHRS and CDR2 as YFSETQ. The CDR3 loop reads CASSFDRAGANVLTF. DNA of the CDR3: TGCGCCAGCAGTTTTGACAGGGCTGGGGCCAACGTCCTGACTTTC.

The rearrangement joins TRBV3-1 (or the pseudogene TRBV3-2) to TRBJ2-1; 7 bases map to TRBD2. The CDR3 is 16 residues long. From germline, CDR1 is LGHDT and CDR2 YNNKEL (reference sequence). Trimming removed 1 base from V and 5 bases from J; junction bases left unmatched: 8. The DNA of the CDR3 is TGTGCCAGCAGCCAAGTCAATGCGGGGGTAAACAATGAGCAGTTCTTC. This codes for CASSQVNAGVNNEQFF.

V and J are TRBV7-2 and TRBJ2-7, with TRBD1 as a possible D gene (6 bases). With 5 bases removed from V and 1 base from J, the gap between germline ends came to 15 bases. Per the germline V gene, CDR1 is SGHTA and CDR2 is FQGNSA. This CDR3 region has 15 residues. Written as DNA, the CDR3 is TGTGCCAGCAGCCCCTCACAGGGCAGTTCCTACGAGCAGTACTTC. Translating it yields CASSPSQGSSYEQYF.

The chain carries TRBV9 and TRBJ1-1; D call uncertain. The CDR3 has 14 residues. V lost 3 bases, J lost 3 bases, and 12 bases lay in between. CDR1 and CDR2 from the germline V gene are SGDLS and YYNGEE. This CDR3 reads CASSAMTGDTEAFF. CDR3 nucleotide sequence: TGTGCCAGCAGCGCAATGACGGGTGACACTGAAGCTTTCTTT.

CDR3 sequence (DNA): TGCGCCAGCAGCTTGGGGTGGGAGTCAGATACGCAGTATTTT. It specifies CASSLGWESDTQYF. V and J are TRBV5-1 and TRBJ2-3; perhaps TRBD2 as D (5 bases). Germline V gives CDR1 SGHRS, CDR2 YFSETQ. This CDR3 contains 14 residues. Between the trimmed V and J ends, which lost 0 bases and 4 bases, there was a span of 9 bases.

J is TRBJ2-3 and V is TRBV6-1; 8 bases line up with TRBD1. The trim removed 3 bases at V and 1 base at J, leaving 6 bases unmatched. Germline loops: CDR1 MNHNS, CDR2 SASEGT. The CDR3 is 16 residues long. In DNA, the CDR3 is TGTGCCAGCAGTGAGCCCGGACAGGGCGGCACAGATACGCAGTATTTT. Translation gives CASSEPGQGGTDTQYF.

This chain uses TRBV28 with TRBJ1-2; 7 bases line up with TRBD1. Losses at the gene ends were 8 bases for V and 4 bases for J; bases not matched to a gene: 7. Looked up from germline, CDR1 is MDHEN and CDR2 is SYDVKM. The CDR3 is 13 residues long. The CDR3 spells CASGKGAVYGYTF. Written as DNA, the CDR3 is TGTGCCAGCGGTAAGGGGGCCGTCTATGGCTACACCTTC.

This sequence joins TRBV28 and TRBJ1-5; D remains ambiguous. Trimming shortened V by 4 bases and J by 7 bases, and 14 bases separated the two germline ends. The CDR3 loop spans 14 amino acids. CDR1 is MDHEN and CDR2 is SYDVKM in the germline V gene. CDR3 in amino acids: CASSSPSVEQPQHF. CDR3 in DNA: TGTGCCAGCAGTTCGCCCTCCGTAGAACAGCCCCAGCATTTT. Supplemented by reference TRBV28 and TRBJ1-5, the full variable domain reads DVKVTQSSRYLVKRTGEKVFLECVQDMDHENMFWYRQDPGLGLRLIYFSYDVKMKEKGDIPEGYSVSREKKERFSLILESASTNQTSMYLCASSSPSVEQPQHFGDGTRLSIL.